What follows are 9 T cell receptor beta chains derived from one specimen sequenced in a study of cytomegalovirus exposure and HLA in healthy donors (dated by TCRdb to the late 2010s). Library construction relied on the immunoSEQ multiplex PCR assay. In its TCRdb copy, this immuneACCESS table keeps in-frame sequences only and misses some clones. Where compared with another copy, unresolved V genes explain less than half of these, and the others have no known cause. The sample contains tens of thousands of clones, around 91% of them found a single time. The top ten hold more than 1.4% of the sample. The sample consisted of PBMCs. Every receptor here comes from a man aged 18 to 29 in good health and CMV-seronegative.

CDR3 nucleotide sequence: TGTGCCAGCAGTCGGTCGGGGGGGAGTGAAAAACTGTTTTTT. It specifies CASSRSGGSEKLFF. The J gene is TRBJ1-4, the V gene TRBV6-5; TRBD1 might be the D (5 bases). The ends were cut back, 5 bases at V and 7 bases at J, with 14 bases in the middle. CDR3 size: 14 residues. Germline V gene data show CDR1 as MNHEY and CDR2 as SVGAGI.

V gene TRBV7-2 combines with J gene TRBJ2-3, with 7 bases lining up with TRBD1. Germline loops: CDR1 SGHTA, CDR2 FQGNSA. CDR3 length: 15 residues. Trimming removed 3 bases from V and 2 bases from J; junction bases left unmatched: 5. The CDR3 loop is CASSFNRGVTDTQYF. DNA of the CDR3: TGTGCCAGCAGCTTTAACAGGGGCGTCACAGATACGCAGTATTTT.

This chain connects TRBV6-5 to TRBJ2-5, with D tentatively TRBD2 (7 bases). This CDR3 contains 13 residues. The germline V gene has CDR1 MNHEY and CDR2 SVGAGI. Trimming removed 7 bases at V and 4 bases at J, with 13 bases between. CDR3 protein: CASTLGGGETQYF. The CDR3 DNA reads TGTGCCAGCACCCTAGGGGGGGGAGAGACCCAGTACTTC.

V gene TRBV4-1 combines with J gene TRBJ2-7; 12 bases match TRBD2. Germline V gene sequence: CDR1 MGHRA, CDR2 YSYEKL. Trimming at V came to 2 bases and at J to 0 bases, leaving 11 bases not matched to a gene. This CDR3 region has 19 residues. This chain's CDR3 is CASSQLPGLAGADSYEQYF. The CDR3, as DNA: TGCGCCAGCAGCCAACTCCCGGGACTAGCGGGTGCCGACTCCTACGAGCAGTACTTC.

The CDR3 coding sequence is TGTGCCAGCGGCAGGGAGACCCAGTACTTC. Translating it yields CASGRETQYF. The J gene is TRBJ2-5, the V gene TRBV28, with D uncertain. The CDR3 has 10 residues. Germline lookup yields CDR1 MDHEN and CDR2 SYDVKM. Trimming removed 8 bases at V and 5 bases at J, with 6 bases between.

The chain combines TRBV10-2 with TRBJ2-1; maybe TRBD2 (6 bases). The CDR3 spans 13 residues. Germline V gene sequence: CDR1 WSHSY, CDR2 SAAADI. V was trimmed by 7 bases and J by 4 bases, leaving 11 bases between them. The CDR3 DNA reads as TGCGCCAGCACTGGGGGAGGATACAATGAGCAGTTCTTC. This encodes CASTGGGYNEQFF.

This chain joins TRBV11-2 and TRBJ2-1, with D unresolved. Germline values: CDR1 SGHAT, CDR2 FQNNGV. V was clipped by 1 base and J by 4 bases, with 11 bases between them. The CDR3 is 15 residues long. The CDR3 spells CASSLVFRTYNEQFF. The DNA for the CDR3 is TGTGCCAGCAGCTTAGTTTTCAGAACGTACAATGAGCAGTTCTTC.

The CDR3 DNA sequence: TGTGCCAGCAGCGAACCACCGGGACAGGGAAACACCATATATTTT. Its translation: CASSEPPGQGNTIYF. The chain links TRBV5-6 to TRBJ1-3; TRBD1 matches 7 bases. The CDR3 consists of 15 residues. CDR1 is SGHDT and CDR2 is YYEEEE in the germline V gene. With 4 bases clipped from V and 4 bases from J, the junction kept 8 bases outside the gene matches.

The chain has TRBV5-5 and TRBJ1-4; 7 bases fit TRBD1. The CDR3 is 16 amino acids. Germline loops: CDR1 SGHKS, CDR2 YYEKEE (reference sequence). V shed 2 bases and J 7 bases; nucleotides not matched to a gene: 11. CDR3 sequence: CASSFSVQGKGEKLFF. Written as DNA, the CDR3 is TGTGCCAGCAGCTTCTCTGTACAGGGGAAGGGTGAAAAACTGTTTTTT.